This T cell receptor beta chain was sequenced during a study of regulatory T cells in long-lasting Graves disease. As for the study in general: Persistent cases took antithyroid drugs over 5 years and stayed TSH receptor antibody positive. Overall study findings and caveats: With persistent disease, TRBV28, TRBJ1-2 and TRBJ2-5 were the favored segments. It was peripheral blood alone, not thyroid tissue, that was studied.

CDR1 MGHRA and CDR2 YSYEKL come from the germline V gene. The CDR3 spans 16 residues. V was pared by 2 bases and J by 1 base, with 14 bases between. A note on this clonotype: Antigen specificity is unknown.

Sequencing libraries for TCR beta were prepared with iRepertoire HTBI primers and Arm-PCR of CDR3 regions. TCRdb reanalysed the multiplex PCR reads using MiXCR and keeps one entry per CDR3 protein. This sample has about 470,000 distinct CDR3 sequences, with around 20% found just once. Time point noted: persistent/refractory GD, antithyroid drugs over 5 years with positive TRAb. PBMC RNA was the source of the TCR library. Sequencing was performed on peripheral blood mononuclear cells (PBMCs), taken when the disease was refractory, from a patient treated with antithyroid drugs. The chain has TRBV4-1 and TRBJ1-1; no firm D call. The sequence was obtained from a female donor with Graves disease. The CDR3 nucleotides are TGCGCCAGCAGCCAAAACCGCTTGGACGGGAACACTGAAGCTTTCTTT. Amino acids: CASSQNRLDGNTEAFF.